This paragraph covers one T cell receptor (beta chain) sequence. No antigen is known for it. The data stem from a study of T cell responses to AZD1222 COVID-19 vaccine. V dropped 4 bases and J dropped 5 bases, with 14 bases sitting between them. CDR1 KGHSH and CDR2 LQKENI come from the germline V gene. There are 14 residues in the CDR3. The study's findings and limits: Nearly half of spike-specific TCRs reportedly go after variant regions that carry no mutations. Of the AZD1222 recipients, only 5 or 6 were seropositive at baseline.

Some clones are missing from TCRdb's copy, which holds only in-frame ones; the method was immunoSEQ multiplex PCR. The sample includes about 120,000 clones, about 92% seen only once; the top ten take under 3.5%. Material: peripheral blood, obtained on day 0 of AZD1222 vaccination. The source of this sequence is an adult in good health. The gene calls are TRBV18 and TRBJ1-1; D not certain. The CDR3 sequence: CASSLPTDGTEAFF. CDR3 DNA: TGTGCCAGCTCACTACCGACGGATGGGACTGAAGCTTTCTTT.